The 26 T cell receptor beta chains given below trace back to one sample, sequenced in a study of T cells in women clearing cervical HPV infection. Clones were sequenced by immunoSEQ multiplex PCR, and TCRdb holds only the in-frame ones, with some missing. Its table records some 30,000 clones. Material: blood buffy coat. The receptors were gathered from a woman between 18 and 75 years old with a cervical HPV16 infection that either progressed to CIN3+ or cleared (not recorded which).

With regard to this clone: The CDR3 end lies 3 residues beyond the end of the read and is filled in from the germline J gene. This chain uses TRBV7-7 with TRBJ1-2; 8 nucleotides line up with TRBD1. Germline V gives CDR1 SSHAT, CDR2 FNYEAQ (reference sequence). The CDR3 covers 13 residues. CDR3 bases read: TGTGCCAGCAGCCAGGACAGGGCCGGGGAC. Protein product: CASSQDRAGD. The full-length CDR3 reads as CASSQDRAGDYTF.

Notes on this clone: The CDR3 end lies 3 residues beyond the end of the read and is filled in from the germline J gene. The chain joins TRBV7-8 to TRBJ1-2, with D possibly matching TRBD1 (5 bases). The germline V gene encodes CDR1 SGHVS and CDR2 FQNEAQ. The CDR3 runs 12 residues. The CDR3 sequence: CASSLEGQDYTF. The sequenced CDR3 bases are TGTGCCAGCAGCTTAGAGGGGCAGGAC.

Remarks on this clone: With the read ending 3 residues before the CDR3 end, the germline J gene is used to fill in that end. The chain employs TRBV20-1 and TRBJ2-1; D is possibly TRBD2 (6 bases). This CDR3 has 13 amino acids. V lost 3 bases and J lost 6, with 12 bases in between. In germline, CDR1 is DFQATT, CDR2 SNEGSKA (reference sequence). Incomplete CDR3 DNA: TGCAGTGCTAGCGGGAGACGGGGCAATGAG. As protein: CSASGRRGNE. The full CDR3 is CSASGRRGNEQFF.

Points on this clone: Read coverage stops 3 residues before the CDR3 terminus; the germline J gene supplies the remainder. The chain has TRBV10-3 and TRBJ1-1; D unresolved. The V and J ends lost 7 bases and 6 bases respectively, with 15 bases between them. The CDR3 length is 13 residues. From germline, CDR1 is ENHRY and CDR2 SYGVKD. The CDR3 protein is CAITELRDSEAFF. The sequenced CDR3 bases are TGTGCCATCACGGAGCTGAGAGACTCTGAA.

As concerns this clone: The DNA ends 3 residues before the CDR3 does, and the rest of the CDR3 is filled in from the germline J gene. This chain connects TRBV23-1 to TRBJ1-4; 9 bases line up with TRBD1. TRBV23-1 is an ORF; its function is uncertain. J was trimmed by 8 bases and V by 0 bases; bases with no gene match: 4. This CDR3 is 15 amino acids long. The sequenced CDR3 bases are TGCGCCAGCAGTCAATCGGACAGGGGTCTAGAAAAA. This codes for CASSQSDRGLEK. The entire CDR3 protein reads CASSQSDRGLEKLFF.

For this clone: The CDR3 end falls 3 residues outside the read, so it is completed with the germline J gene. The gene calls are TRBV9 and TRBJ2-3; D is unclear. The V gene lost 0 bases and the J gene lost 3 bases, with 11 bases spanning the gap. The CDR3 contains 15 residues. Germline CDR1 SGDLS, CDR2 YYNGEE. CDR3 DNA, as far as it was read: TGTGCCAGCAGCGTAGGAAGTGCGGAGACAGATACG. It encodes CASSVGSAETDT. The complete CDR3 protein is CASSVGSAETDTQYF.

Of note for this clone: The CDR3 extends 3 residues past the end of the read, so its final part is completed from the germline J gene. The rearrangement joins TRBV5-1 to TRBJ1-2; 9 positions match TRBD1. V trimming: 4 bases; J trimming: 4 bases; junction bases outside the gene matches: 5. This CDR3 has 14 residues. Germline V gene sequence: CDR1 SGHRS, CDR2 YFSETQ. The sequenced part of the CDR3 DNA is TGCGCCAGCAGCCCGGGACAGGGAGGCTATGGC. Translation: CASSPGQGGYG. In full, the CDR3 reads CASSPGQGGYGYTF. Supplemented by reference TRBV5-1 and TRBJ1-2, the full variable domain reads KAGVTQTPRYLIKTRGQQVTLSCSPISGHRSVSWYQQTPGQGLQFLFEYFSETQRNKGNFPGRFSGRQFSNSRSEMNVSTLELGDSALYLCASSPGQGGYGYTFGSGTRLTVV.

A remark on this clone: The CDR3 extends 3 residues past the end of the read, so its final part is completed from the germline J gene. The genes are TRBV28 and TRBJ2-2, with 13 bases lining up with TRBD2. With 3 bases clipped from V and 3 bases from J, the junction kept 10 bases outside the gene matches. Germline-derived CDR1 and CDR2 are MDHEN and SYDVKM. The CDR3 is 19 residues long. CDR3 residues: CASSFPTSGRSSYTGELFF. The covered CDR3 bases are TGTGCCAGCAGTTTTCCGACTAGCGGGAGGTCCTCATACACCGGGGAG.

As for this clone: The CDR3 is cut off 3 residues early in the read; its end comes from the germline J gene. V usage is TRBV19 and J usage is TRBJ2-2; 9 bases map to TRBD2. Germline V gene data show CDR1 as LNHDA and CDR2 as SQIVND (reference sequence). The trim removed 5 bases at V and 5 bases at J, leaving 9 bases unmatched. This CDR3 region has 16 residues. This CDR3 is CASSLGLAGSTGELFF. The CDR3 bases that were read are TGTGCCAGTAGTCTAGGGCTAGCGGGGTCGACCGGGGAG.

With regard to this clone: The read terminates 3 residues ahead of where the CDR3 ends, so the germline J gene completes it. This chain links TRBV10-3 with TRBJ2-3, with D maybe TRBD1 (5 bases). The germline V gene encodes CDR1 ENHRY and CDR2 SYGVKD. The CDR3 runs 14 residues. This CDR3 reads CAISESMTVETQYF. The sequenced part of the CDR3 DNA is TGTGCCATCAGTGAGTCGATGACAGTGGAGACG.

As to this clone: The missing CDR3 end, 3 residues past where the read stops, is filled in from the germline J gene. The chain recombines TRBV10-3 with TRBJ2-5; 8 bases align to TRBD1. The CDR3 contains 12 residues. Germline values: CDR1 ENHRY, CDR2 SYGVKD. The CDR3 reads CAISRQGTTQYF. The DNA read from the CDR3 is TGTGCCATCAGTCGACAGGGGACCACC.

A word on this clone: The DNA ends 3 residues before the CDR3 does, and the rest of the CDR3 is filled in from the germline J gene. V and J are TRBV5-1 and TRBJ2-1; maybe TRBD2 (5 bases). The CDR3 length is 12 residues. With 3 bases removed from V and 9 bases from J, the gap between germline ends came to 10 bases. The germline gives CDR1 SGHRS, CDR2 YFSETQ. The chain's CDR3 is CASSSGEVEQFF. Partial CDR3 DNA: TGCGCCAGCAGCTCCGGGGAAGTTGAG.

On this clone: Other DNA variants within this sample encode the same CDR3. The CDR3 is CASSLGGDYGYTF. CDR3 bases read: TGCGCCAGCAGCTTGGGGGGCGACTATGGC. The gene calls are TRBV5-1 and TRBJ1-2, with D possibly TRBD1 on 5 matching bases. The CDR3 extends 3 residues past the end of the read, so its final part is completed from the germline J gene. CDR3 size: 13 residues. The germline gives CDR1 SGHRS, CDR2 YFSETQ. V lost 0 bases, J lost 3 bases, and 6 bases lay in between.

As to this clone: The CDR3 end lies 3 residues beyond the end of the read and is filled in from the germline J gene. The chain links TRBV7-9 to TRBJ2-3; D is undetermined. The V gene lost 5 bases and the J gene lost 1 base, with 7 bases spanning the gap. CDR3 length: 13 residues. The germline gives CDR1 SEHNR, CDR2 FQNEAQ (reference sequence). CDR3 sequence reads: CASSPSGTDTQYF. The CDR3 DNA, read in part, is TGTGCCAGCAGCCCAAGCGGCACAGATACG.

Comment on this clone: The read ends 3 residues shy of where the CDR3 ends; the end is completed using the germline J gene. V and J are TRBV7-2 and TRBJ2-5; D is perhaps TRBD2 (5 bases). Germline lookup yields CDR1 SGHTA and CDR2 FQGNSA. The CDR3 is made up of 13 amino acids. V was trimmed by 1 base and J by 5 bases, leaving 8 bases between them. The chain's CDR3 is CASSLGQRETQYF. CDR3 DNA (partial): TGTGCCAGCAGCTTAGGCCAGCGGGAGACC. The full variable domain, rest sourced from reference TRBV7-2 and TRBJ2-5, is GAGVSQSPSNKVTEKGKDVELRCDPISGHTALYWYRQSLGQGLEFLIYFQGNSAPDKSGLPSDRFSAERTGGSVSTLTIQRTQQEDSAVYLCASSLGQRETQYFGPGTRLLVL.

As concerns this clone: Coverage ceases 3 residues before the CDR3 finishes, and the germline J gene fills in the end. The chain is built from TRBV20-1 and TRBJ2-7, with TRBD1 matching over 7 bases. The CDR3 contains 14 residues. Germline CDR1 DFQATT, CDR2 SNEGSKA (reference sequence). With V trimmed by 2 bases and J by 3 bases, 7 bases remained unmatched. CDR3: CSARPLAGGYEQYF. The CDR3 bases that were read are TGCAGTGCTAGACCCCTCGCAGGGGGCTACGAG.

Notes on this clone: The read terminates 3 residues ahead of where the CDR3 ends, so the germline J gene completes it. J is TRBJ1-4 and V is TRBV13, with TRBD1 identical over 9 bases. This CDR3 is built from 15 residues. Germline CDR1 reads PRHDT; CDR2 reads FYEKMQ (reference sequence). V shed 5 bases, J shed 8 bases, and the junction held 9 bases outside the gene matches. CDR3: CASSPSPGTGEKLFF. CDR3 DNA (partial): TGTGCCAGCAGCCCGAGCCCCGGGACAGGGGAAAAA. Full variable domain (remainder filled in from reference TRBV13 and TRBJ1-4): AAGVIQSPRHLIKEKRETATLKCYPIPRHDTVYWYQQGPGQDPQFLISFYEKMQSDKGSIPDRFSAQQFSDYHSELNMSSLELGDSALYFCASSPSPGTGEKLFFGSGTQLSVL.

As for this clone: Read sequence stops 3 residues before the CDR3 end, and the germline J gene provides the missing end. J is TRBJ2-3 and V is TRBV12-3 or TRBV12-4, with 7 bases fitting TRBD1. The ends lost 2 bases at V and 2 bases at J; junction bases unmatched: 7. This CDR3 region has 16 residues. This chain's CDR3 is CASSLTLTGFTDTQYF. The part of the CDR3 DNA that was read is TGTGCCAGCAGTTTAACGCTGACAGGGTTCACAGATACG.

As to this clone: Sequencing ends 3 residues short of the CDR3 end; the germline J gene provides the rest. The genes are TRBV11-1 and TRBJ1-2; unclear D gene. V was cut by 1 base and J by 4 bases, with 4 bases left in between. CDR3 length: 12 amino acids. Per germline, CDR1 SGHAT and CDR2 FQDESV (reference sequence). The CDR3 is CASSLEGYGYTF. CDR3 DNA (partial): TGTGCCAGCAGCTTAGAGGGCTATGGC.

Turning to this clone: Read data end 3 residues before the CDR3 end; the end is taken from the germline J gene. V usage is TRBV12-3 or TRBV12-4 and J usage is TRBJ1-2, with 7 bases that match TRBD1. V shed 2 bases and J 6 bases; nucleotides not matched to a gene: 6. The CDR3 is made up of 14 amino acids. The CDR3 is CASSLMGRGHGYTF. CDR3 DNA (partial): TGTGCCAGCAGTTTAATGGGGAGGGGGCATGGC.

In regard to this clone: Read data end 3 residues before the CDR3 end; the end is taken from the germline J gene. The J gene is TRBJ2-1, the V gene TRBV25-1; D not resolved. Per germline, CDR1 MGHDK and CDR2 SYGVNS. The CDR3 is 11 amino acids. Trimming stripped 3 bases from V and 9 bases from J, with 6 bases between. CDR3 residues: CASSEAVEQFF. CDR3 bases read: TGTGCCAGCAGTGAGGCTGTTGAG.

To note about this clone: The read comes to an end 3 residues before the CDR3 does, leaving the germline J gene to fill in the end. This sequence joins TRBV6-1 and TRBJ1-2; D not certain. The CDR3 covers 14 residues. CDR1 is MNHNS, CDR2 SASEGT, per germline. The CDR3 bases that were read are TGTGCCAGCAGTGAATTCGGAGGGTCCGACGAC. This gives the protein CASSEFGGSDD. From start to end, the CDR3 is CASSEFGGSDDYTF.

Concerning this clone: The read stops 3 residues short of the end of the CDR3; the missing end is completed from the germline J gene. The rearrangement links TRBV7-9 to TRBJ2-3; no clear D gene. This CDR3 comprises 14 residues. Per the germline V gene, CDR1 is SEHNR and CDR2 is FQNEAQ (reference sequence). CDR3 in amino acids: CASSLYPLQETQYF. Partial CDR3 DNA: TGTGCCAGCAGCTTATATCCCTTACAAGAGACG.

Comments on this clone: The read terminates 3 residues ahead of where the CDR3 ends, so the germline J gene completes it. The chain recombines TRBV7-3 with TRBJ2-3, with TRBD2 matching 10 bases. This CDR3 is 17 amino acids long. Germline values: CDR1 SGHTA, CDR2 FQGTGA. CDR3 sequence reads: CASSLFASGGPGGTQYF. The CDR3 bases that were read are TGTGCCAGCAGCTTATTCGCTAGCGGGGGACCCGGGGGGACG.

Concerning this clone: The DNA ends 3 residues before the CDR3 does, and the rest of the CDR3 is filled in from the germline J gene. The gene calls are TRBV10-3 and TRBJ2-2, with unresolved D. Per the germline V gene, CDR1 is ENHRY and CDR2 is SYGVKD. V was clipped by 3 bases and J by 8 bases, with 4 bases between them. The CDR3 sequence is 11 residues long. The sequenced CDR3 bases are TGTGCCATCAGTGATCAAGGGGAG. Residues: CAISDQGE. The whole CDR3 reads CAISDQGELFF.

CDR3 DNA, as far as it was read: TGTGCCAGTAGTATAGCGGGGGGCTCCTACAATGAG. Its protein is CASSIAGGSYNE. The whole CDR3 is CASSIAGGSYNEQFF. This chain links TRBV19 with TRBJ2-1; TRBD2 agrees at 7 bases. Read coverage stops 3 residues before the CDR3 terminus; the germline J gene supplies the remainder. J was trimmed by 0 bases and V by 1 base; bases with no gene match: 0. The CDR3 covers 15 residues. The V gene's germline CDR1 is LNHDA and CDR2 SQIVND (reference sequence).